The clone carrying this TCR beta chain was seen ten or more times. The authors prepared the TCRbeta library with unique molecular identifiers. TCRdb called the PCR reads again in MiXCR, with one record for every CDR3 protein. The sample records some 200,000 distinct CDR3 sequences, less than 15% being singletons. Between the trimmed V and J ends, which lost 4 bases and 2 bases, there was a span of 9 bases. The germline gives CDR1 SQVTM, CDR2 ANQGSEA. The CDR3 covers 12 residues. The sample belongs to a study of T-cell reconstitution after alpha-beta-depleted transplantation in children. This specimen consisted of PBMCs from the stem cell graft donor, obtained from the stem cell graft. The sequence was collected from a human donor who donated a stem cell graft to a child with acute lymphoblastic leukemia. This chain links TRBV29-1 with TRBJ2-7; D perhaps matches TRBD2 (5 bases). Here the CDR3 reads CSVASGTYEQYF. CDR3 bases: TGCAGCGTTGCCAGCGGAACCTACGAGCAGTACTTC.